One sample yielded the 15 T cell receptor beta chains listed below, sequenced in a study of blood T cell repertoires in COVID-19. Only in-frame clones appear in the TCRdb table, and some are missing; sequencing was by immunoSEQ multiplex PCR. The table records some 200,000 clones, 86% of them present only once. Material: peripheral blood. The receptors were sampled from a woman between 50 and 59 years old with acute or convalescent COVID-19.

The gene calls are TRBV27 and TRBJ2-1; 7 bases line up with TRBD1. There are 17 residues in the CDR3. J lost 2 bases, V lost 9 bases, and 16 bases had no gene match. In germline, CDR1 is MNHEY, CDR2 SMNVEV (reference sequence). CDR3 sequence reads: CASWDRGRRSAYNEQFF. CDR3 coding DNA: TGTGCCAGTTGGGACAGAGGGCGGAGGAGTGCCTACAATGAGCAGTTCTTC.

The chain uses TRBV5-6 and TRBJ1-2, with TRBD1 matching over 7 bases. The CDR3 has 15 amino acids. The V and J ends lost 4 bases and 1 base, in that order; junction bases with no gene match: 7. Germline values: CDR1 SGHDT, CDR2 YYEEEE. The CDR3 loop is CASSLFRGLNYGYTF. The CDR3 region has the DNA TGTGCCAGCAGCCTCTTTAGGGGGCTTAACTATGGCTACACCTTC. The full variable domain, its missing parts supplied by reference TRBV5-6 and TRBJ1-2, is DAGVTQSPTHLIKTRGQQVTLRCSPKSGHDTVSWYQQALGQGPQFIFQYYEEEERQRGNFPDRFSGHQFPNYSSELNVNALLLGDSALYLCASSLFRGLNYGYTFGSGTRLTVV.

This clone was found a few times. The V and J genes are TRBV6-5 and TRBJ1-1; 9 nucleotides align to TRBD1. The CDR3 totals 15 residues. Losses at the gene ends were 6 bases for V and 5 bases for J; bases not matched to a gene: 10. Germline CDR1 MNHEY, CDR2 SVGAGI. CDR3 in amino acids: CASRTRQGGLTEAFF. Here the CDR3 DNA reads TGTGCCAGCAGGACCCGACAGGGGGGGTTGACTGAAGCTTTCTTT.

The CDR3 nucleotides are TGTGCCAGCAGCCACCCCGGGACTAGCGGGGGGGCCCGAGAGACCCAGTACTTC. Protein sequence: CASSHPGTSGGARETQYF. The rearrangement joins TRBV7-2 to TRBJ2-5, with 16 bases lining up with TRBD2. The CDR3 is 18 residues long. The V gene end was trimmed by 5 bases and the J gene end by 4 bases; junction bases not matched to a gene: 10. Per the germline V gene, CDR1 is SGHTA and CDR2 is FQGNSA.

V and J are TRBV10-2 and TRBJ2-7; 11 nucleotides line up with TRBD1. J gave up 3 bases and V 2 bases, and 3 bases lay outside the gene matches. CDR3 length: 15 residues. Germline loops: CDR1 WSHSY, CDR2 SAAADI. The CDR3, as DNA: TGCGCCAGCAGTGAGGGACAGGGGGCCCTCTACGAGCAGTACTTC. This codes for CASSEGQGALYEQYF.

The V gene is TRBV24-1, the J gene TRBJ2-3; TRBD2 aligns across 9 bases. Germline trimming cut 1 base from V and 2 bases from J; bases unmatched to any gene: 9. The V gene's germline CDR1 is KGHDR and CDR2 SFDVKD. This CDR3 region has 18 residues. The CDR3: CATSDFSPSGAYTDTQYF. The CDR3 DNA follows: TGTGCCACCAGTGATTTTTCACCTAGCGGGGCGTACACAGATACGCAGTATTTT.

This clone was seen a single time. The chain combines TRBV7-8 with TRBJ1-3; D remains unclear. The CDR3 runs 14 residues. V lost 1 base and J lost 3, with 7 bases in between. Germline lookup yields CDR1 SGHVS and CDR2 FQNEAQ. The CDR3 DNA sequence: TGTGCCAGCAGCTTAGGAGGGAGTGGAAACACCATATATTTT. Amino acids: CASSLGGSGNTIYF.

V is TRBV11-2 and J is TRBJ2-5, with TRBD2 matching 13 bases. Unmatched junction bases numbered 5, after V lost 5 bases and J lost 5 bases. There are 15 residues in the CDR3. Germline CDR1 reads SGHAT; CDR2 reads FQNNGV. Written as DNA, the CDR3 is TGTGCCAGCAGCCGCGGGACTAGCGGGACGGAGACCCAGTACTTC. Protein product: CASSRGTSGTETQYF.

The J gene is TRBJ1-3, the V gene TRBV27; D unclear. The germline V gene encodes CDR1 MNHEY and CDR2 SMNVEV (reference sequence). Trimming cost V 5 bases and J 2 bases, with 7 bases left between them. This CDR3 has 13 residues. The CDR3 DNA reads as TGTGCCAGCAGTACAAGTCCTGGAAACACCATATATTTT. This translates into CASSTSPGNTIYF.

V usage is TRBV10-1 and J usage is TRBJ2-3; 7 bases are a match to TRBD2. J gave up 0 bases and V 6 bases, and 12 bases lay outside the gene matches. The CDR3 totals 17 residues. Germline CDR1 WNHNN, CDR2 SYGVQD (reference sequence). The CDR3 region is CASRVSGTTSSTDTQYF. The CDR3 DNA is TGCGCCAGCAGGGTAAGCGGGACTACTTCTAGCACAGATACGCAGTATTTT.

This clone has more than one count but fewer than ten. The rearrangement links TRBV5-1 to TRBJ2-1, with 8 bases lining up with TRBD2. CDR3 length equals 15 residues. Germline V gives CDR1 SGHRS, CDR2 YFSETQ. Trimming removed 1 base from V and 2 bases from J; junction bases left unmatched: 2. CDR3 loop: CASSLSTSAYNEQFF. CDR3 nucleotide sequence: TGCGCCAGCAGCTTGTCGACTAGCGCCTACAATGAGCAGTTCTTC. Using reference TRBV5-1 and TRBJ2-1 for the parts outside the CDR3, the full variable domain is KAGVTQTPRYLIKTRGQQVTLSCSPISGHRSVSWYQQTPGQGLQFLFEYFSETQRNKGNFPGRFSGRQFSNSRSEMNVSTLELGDSALYLCASSLSTSAYNEQFFGPGTRLTVL.

This sequence joins TRBV7-9 and TRBJ1-6; D remains unclear. This CDR3 spans 16 amino acids. The germline V gene encodes CDR1 SEHNR and CDR2 FQNEAQ (reference sequence). V shed 5 bases and J shed 6 bases, with 17 bases lying between them. This CDR3 is CASSPTTRRGNSPLHF. CDR3 bases: TGTGCCAGCAGCCCCACCACCCGGCGGGGTAATTCACCCCTCCACTTT. Using reference TRBV7-9 and TRBJ1-6 for the parts outside the CDR3, the full variable domain is DTGVSQNPRHKITKRGQNVTFRCDPISEHNRLYWYRQTLGQGPEFLTYFQNEAQLEKSRLLSDRFSAERPKGSFSTLEIQRTEQGDSAMYLCASSPTTRRGNSPLHFGNGTRLTVT.

V gene TRBV19 combines with J gene TRBJ1-2; 7 bases fit TRBD1. With V trimmed by 6 bases and J by 8 bases, 15 bases remained unmatched. Germline V CDR1 and CDR2: LNHDA, SQIVND (reference sequence). There are 15 residues in the CDR3. This chain's CDR3 is CASSLTGEPIYGYTF. For the CDR3, the DNA is TGTGCCAGTAGCTTAACAGGGGAACCTATTTACGGCTACACCTTC.

The V and J genes are TRBV5-5 and TRBJ2-7; D perhaps matches TRBD2 (6 bases). This CDR3 is built from 14 residues. Trimming shortened V by 0 bases and J by 2 bases, and 9 bases separated the two germline ends. Germline CDR1 and CDR2: SGHKS and YYEKEE (reference sequence). The CDR3 DNA reads TGTGCCAGCAGCTTGGAGCGGACTACCTACGAGCAGTACTTC. Translating it yields CASSLERTTYEQYF.

Details on this clone: The same CDR3 can be traced to other DNA sequences in this sample. The V and J genes are TRBV5-1 and TRBJ1-2; D unresolved. V was pared by 0 bases and J by 3 bases, with 6 bases between. The CDR3 extends over 13 amino acids. Germline V lookup: CDR1 SGHRS, CDR2 YFSETQ. The CDR3 sequence: CASSLDGDYGYTF. In DNA form, the CDR3 reads TGCGCCAGCAGCTTGGACGGAGACTATGGCTACACCTTC.